This entry describes one T cell receptor beta chain. This clonotype was seen many times. This clone's antigen is unknown. Base qualities are not recorded, but no much larger clone differs from it by a single base. The TCR beta CDR3 regions were amplified from RNA transcripts. For the first round of RT-PCR on the TCR CDR3, the HTBI primer set was used together with the Qiagen OneStep RT-PCR kit. Libraries were constructed in a second round of multiplex PCR, after which size selection and purification were carried out. Libraries were sequenced paired-end with 100 bp reads on an Illumina HiSeq2000. Processing in the source paper ran as follows. SOAPnuke was used to process the raw data, with reads discarded if the reads contained adapters or uncalled bases, had a mean Phred below 15, or lacked an exact constant-primer or identifier match. COPE v1.2.5 was used to merge high-quality paired reads, and clonotypes were defined as unique nucleotide sequences. Clonotypes were aligned to IMGT TRBV, TRBD and TRBJ reference segments using MiTCR v1.1. The analysis included only V-J combinations with a frequency above 0.0001, which together covered approximately 99% of the repertoires. The TCS score was defined as F50 (clonal expansion) divided by E x V (chaos), with BLOSUM62-based TCRdist calculated between CDR3 peptides within each V-J. Welch's t-statistics and random forest reduced just over 500 V-J features to roughly 13, which were used in a naive Bayes classifier (R e1071). The public reads were reanalyzed by TCRdb: fastp trimming at Q25, MiXCR alignment, in-frame beta chains only. Every distinct CDR3 protein forms one entry, paired with its most common genes and DNA. In this record, the V and J calls reflect TCRdb's handling and not the investigators' own analysis. Recorded for this sample are 300,000 to 350,000 distinct CDR3 sequences; roughly a fifth of them occurred a single time. The ten largest clones add up to around 45% of the sample.

This sample was included in a study of T cells in Graves' hyperthyroidism and ophthalmopathy (dated 2019 in TCRdb). About the study as a whole: Peripheral blood was sampled at the time of initial diagnosis, prior to any treatment. To identify TCR V-J signatures that set the groups apart, the researchers used a discovery cohort of 100 patients, made up of 40 to 45 with Graves' ophthalmopathy and about 55 with stable Graves' hyperthyroidism. An independent validation cohort of under 20 hyperthyroidism patients and approximately 16 patients who later progressed to ophthalmopathy tested prospective prediction of ophthalmopathy. Once sampling was done, hyperthyroidism patients were given methimazole at a starting dose of 30 mg daily, whereas ophthalmopathy patients were given high-dose intravenous methylprednisolone. The study also compared thyroid tissue and blood T-cell repertoires from about 6 Graves' hyperthyroidism patients. TCR Vbeta CDR3 sequencing of some 140 peripheral blood samples (43 ophthalmopathy, approximately 80 hyperthyroidism and around 17 progressor patients) is reported in the paper. The 75 to 100 discovery patients were randomly split 7:3 into training and test sets.

V and J lose 3 bases and 4 bases, and a span of 9 bases separates them. According to the germline V gene, CDR1 reads MNHEY and CDR2 reads SVGEGT. The CDR3 goes from the cysteine to the phenylalanine over 13 residues. CDR3 DNA is the only sequence kept; it has 39 bases, read in frame from the first base. A patient counted as having stable Graves' hyperthyroidism if no progression to ophthalmopathy occurred over 18 months of follow-up. Hyperthyroidism patients were newly diagnosed, with disease duration under 2 months, and aged 18 to 65 years. Patients with uncontrolled infections, other autoimmune diseases, pregnancy or lactation were excluded. Diagnoses relied on clinical symptoms, serum thyroxine and TRAb, thyroid ultrasound and orbital computed tomography. PBMCs were isolated from roughly 10 ml of fresh peripheral blood by Ficoll-Paque density gradient centrifugation. Trizol reagent was used to extract total RNA, and RNA quality was then checked on an Agilent 2100 Bioanalyzer.

Overall results and qualifications from the work: No statistical method was used to fix the sample size in advance, and group allocation was not hidden from the investigators. A model built on a 13 V-J signature distinguished ophthalmopathy from stable hyperthyroidism, reaching around 88% sensitivity and about 81% specificity in cross-validation and 80%/75% in testing. In validation, the model predicted progression to ophthalmopathy a median of roughly 6.2 months before onset, with over 60% sensitivity and roughly 79% specificity. Blood samples also contained most of the expanded thyroid clonotypes (frequency above 0.001), which suggests that blood repertoires may reflect thyroid immune responses.

The rearranged segments are TRBV6-2 or TRBV6-3 and TRBJ1-1; the D segment could be TRBD1, given 6 matching bases. The TCR comes from a woman between 50 and 59 years old with Graves' hyperthyroidism. The sample taken for sequencing was blood. This receptor has the CDR3 CASSYSGATEAFF. The DNA sequence reads TGTGCCAGCAGTTATTCAGGGGCCACTGAAGCTTTCTTT.